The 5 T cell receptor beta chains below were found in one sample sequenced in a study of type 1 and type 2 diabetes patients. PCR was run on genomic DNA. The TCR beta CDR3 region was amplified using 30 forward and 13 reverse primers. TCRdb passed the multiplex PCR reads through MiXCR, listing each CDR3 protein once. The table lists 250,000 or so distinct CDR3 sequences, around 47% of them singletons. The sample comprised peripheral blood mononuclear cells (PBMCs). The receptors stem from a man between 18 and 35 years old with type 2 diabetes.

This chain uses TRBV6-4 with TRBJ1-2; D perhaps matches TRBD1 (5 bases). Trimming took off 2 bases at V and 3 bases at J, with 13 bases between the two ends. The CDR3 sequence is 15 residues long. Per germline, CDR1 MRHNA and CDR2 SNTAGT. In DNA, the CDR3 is TGTGCCAGCAGTGACCGCGGGGGTGGGGACTATGGCTACACCTTC. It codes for CASSDRGGGDYGYTF.

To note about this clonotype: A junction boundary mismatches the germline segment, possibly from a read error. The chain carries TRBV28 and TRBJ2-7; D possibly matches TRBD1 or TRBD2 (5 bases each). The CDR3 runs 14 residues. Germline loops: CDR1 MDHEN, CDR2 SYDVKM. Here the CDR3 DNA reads TGTGCCAGCAGTTCCGGGACGTTGACCTACAAGCAGTACTTC. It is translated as CASSSGTLTYKQYF.

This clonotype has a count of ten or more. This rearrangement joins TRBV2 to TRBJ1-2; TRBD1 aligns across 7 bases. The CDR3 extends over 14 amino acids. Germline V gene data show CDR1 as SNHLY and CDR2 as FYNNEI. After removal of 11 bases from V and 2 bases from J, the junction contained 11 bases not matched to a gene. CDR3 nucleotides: TGTGCCGGGACAGTCAGCCCCGACAACTATGGCTACACCTTC. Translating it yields CAGTVSPDNYGYTF.

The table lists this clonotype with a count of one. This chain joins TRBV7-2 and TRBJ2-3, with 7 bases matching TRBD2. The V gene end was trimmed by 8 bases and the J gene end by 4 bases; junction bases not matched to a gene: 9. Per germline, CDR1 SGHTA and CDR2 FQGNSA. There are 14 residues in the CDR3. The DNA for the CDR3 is TGTGCCAGCCGCTGGGGAGGGTGGCCAGATACGCAGTATTTT. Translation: CASRWGGWPDTQYF.

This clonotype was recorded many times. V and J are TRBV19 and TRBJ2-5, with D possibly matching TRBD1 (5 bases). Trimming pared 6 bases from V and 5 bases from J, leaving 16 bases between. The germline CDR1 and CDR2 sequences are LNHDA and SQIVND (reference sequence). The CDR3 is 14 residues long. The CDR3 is CASRDSGLTETQYF. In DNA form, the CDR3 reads TGTGCCAGTAGAGACTCAGGGTTGACGGAGACCCAGTACTTC.